Each of the 5 T cell receptor beta chains below was sequenced from the same sample in a study of blood T cell repertoires in COVID-19. This table comes from immunoSEQ multiplex PCR, and its TCRdb copy is limited to in-frame clones, with some not included. The sample consists of 25,000 to 35,000 clones, 65% to 70% of them appearing once. The sequenced material came from peripheral blood. These receptors originate from a human donor in a cohort sampled during active COVID-19.

The chain links TRBV5-6 to TRBJ2-1, with TRBD2 as a possible D gene (6 bases). V dropped 0 bases and J dropped 0 bases, with 16 bases sitting between them. CDR3 length: 18 residues. Germline CDR1 reads SGHDT; CDR2 reads YYEEEE. The CDR3 DNA follows: TGTGCCAGCAGCTTGGCCAAAGTAGCGGCAAGCTCCTACAATGAGCAGTTCTTC. This sequence encodes CASSLAKVAASSYNEQFF. The whole variable domain, remainder taken from reference TRBV5-6 and TRBJ2-1, is DAGVTQSPTHLIKTRGQQVTLRCSPKSGHDTVSWYQQALGQGPQFIFQYYEEEERQRGNFPDRFSGHQFPNYSSELNVNALLLGDSALYLCASSLAKVAASSYNEQFFGPGTRLTVL.

This rearrangement joins TRBV30 to TRBJ1-3; D is unclear. The V gene's germline CDR1 is GTSNPN and CDR2 SVGIG (reference sequence). V was shortened by 5 bases and J by 2 bases, with 13 bases between the two germline ends. This CDR3 has 14 amino acids. For the CDR3, the DNA is TGTGCCTGGGCCGACTTCTCAACTGGAAACACCATATATTTT. The encoded protein is CAWADFSTGNTIYF.

This clone was counted only a few times. CDR3 DNA: TGTGCCAGCAGTTCCAGCCGGGGGGAGCAGTACTTC. As protein: CASSSSRGEQYF. V is TRBV7-8 and J is TRBJ2-7; the D gene is possibly TRBD2 (6 bases). V was clipped by 6 bases and J by 7 bases, with 13 bases between them. The CDR3 loop spans 12 amino acids. In germline, CDR1 is SGHVS, CDR2 FQNEAQ.

The CDR3 DNA follows: TGTGCCAGCAGCCCAGGGACACAATATGGCTACACCTTC. It yields the protein CASSPGTQYGYTF. The chain is built from TRBV7-8 and TRBJ1-2, with D possibly being TRBD1 (6 bases). The CDR3 totals 13 residues. V gave up 5 bases and J gave up 5 bases, with 12 bases separating them. The germline gives CDR1 SGHVS, CDR2 FQNEAQ. Together with reference TRBV7-8 and TRBJ1-2, the CDR3 gives the full variable domain: GAGVSQSPRYKVAKRGQDVALRCDPISGHVSLFWYQQALGQGPEFLTYFQNEAQLDKSGLPSDRFFAERPEGSVSTLKIQRTQQEDSAVYLCASSPGTQYGYTFGSGTRLTVV.

This chain uses TRBV28 with TRBJ2-7; 14 bases fit TRBD2. The V segment lost 5 bases and the J segment 4 bases; nucleotides outside the gene matches: 7. This CDR3 has 16 amino acids. Germline CDR1 and CDR2: MDHEN and SYDVKM. In DNA, the CDR3 is TGTGCCAGCAGTCCCTGGGGGACTAGCGGGAGTTACGAGCAGTACTTC. Its protein product is CASSPWGTSGSYEQYF.